The 14 T cell receptor beta chains below all came from one sample that was sequenced in a study of identifying expanded T cells in peripheral blood (dated by TCRdb to about 2019). The library was built by means of the immunoSEQ multiplex PCR assay. TCRdb obtained this table from immuneACCESS and retained in-frame rearrangements with V and J assigned. These tables miss some clones; where compared with another copy, unresolved V genes account for less than half of the shortfall, and the remainder is unexplained. A total of approximately 100,000 clones appear in this sample, 87% of them only once. Approximately 18% of the sample rests with the top ten. The sample comprised blood. The receptors stem from a person between 18 and 69 years old in good health.

The chain joins TRBV15 to TRBJ1-5, with D possibly TRBD1 on 5 matching bases. The CDR3 runs to 17 residues. V was pared by 0 bases and J by 0 bases, with 12 bases between. CDR1 and CDR2 (germline): LNHNV, YYDKDF (reference sequence). The CDR3 loop is CATSRDLAGYSNQPQHF. CDR3 coding DNA: TGTGCCACCAGCAGAGATCTGGCAGGGTATAGCAATCAGCCCCAGCATTTT.

J is TRBJ2-7 and V is TRBV7-2, with D unresolved. From germline, CDR1 is SGHTA and CDR2 FQGNSA. The CDR3 runs to 12 residues. Trimming left V 3 bases short and J 2 bases short, with 5 bases between. The CDR3 protein is CASSFGPYEQYF. The CDR3 bases are TGTGCCAGCAGCTTCGGCCCCTACGAGCAGTACTTC.

The J gene is TRBJ2-1, the V gene TRBV4-3, with 15 bases lining up with TRBD2. Trimming cost V 3 bases and J 3 bases; bases outside gene matches: 3. This CDR3 region has 17 residues. CDR1 is LGHNA and CDR2 is YSLEER in the germline V gene. The CDR3 nucleotides read TGCGCCAGCAGCCAGAGGACTAGCGGGGGGGACTACAATGAGCAGTTCTTC. Translated: CASSQRTSGGDYNEQFF.

The rearrangement links TRBV28 to TRBJ1-1; 7 bases map to TRBD1. This CDR3 contains 15 residues. The J segment lost 2 bases and the V segment lost 7 bases, leaving 10 bases of the junction unmatched. Germline-derived CDR1 and CDR2 are MDHEN and SYDVKM. CDR3 residues: CASNPTGTVNTEAFF. Written as DNA, the CDR3 is TGTGCCAGCAACCCCACCGGGACAGTAAACACTGAAGCTTTCTTT.

The chain links TRBV27 to TRBJ2-2, with 12 bases lining up with TRBD2. From germline, CDR1 is MNHEY and CDR2 SMNVEV (reference sequence). The CDR3 length is 18 residues. V shed 8 bases and J 0 bases; nucleotides not matched to a gene: 10. CDR3 sequence (DNA): TGTGCCAGCGATTACCCCCCTAGCGGGGGGGCGAACACCGGGGAGCTGTTTTTT. Amino acids: CASDYPPSGGANTGELFF.

The J gene is TRBJ2-1, the V gene TRBV4-2, with D tentatively TRBD2 (5 bases). Germline V gives CDR1 LGHNA, CDR2 YNFKEQ. V lost 5 bases and J lost 0, with 20 bases in between. The CDR3 runs 18 residues. The CDR3 spells CASSLAGGGWSSYNEQFF. Here the CDR3 DNA reads TGTGCCAGCAGCTTGGCCGGTGGCGGGTGGAGCTCCTACAATGAGCAGTTCTTC.

This sequence joins TRBV27 and TRBJ1-3; 7 bases match TRBD1. V gave up 5 bases and J gave up 4 bases; unmatched junction bases: 5. This CDR3 has 14 residues. Germline V lookup: CDR1 MNHEY, CDR2 SMNVEV (reference sequence). CDR3 bases: TGTGCCAGCAGTCGTACAGGGGAAGGAAACACCATATATTTT. It translates to CASSRTGEGNTIYF.

This rearrangement joins TRBV2 to TRBJ2-7; 9 nucleotides line up with TRBD1. The CDR3 is made up of 13 amino acids. The trim removed 3 bases at V and 6 bases at J, leaving 3 bases unmatched. Germline lookup yields CDR1 SNHLY and CDR2 FYNNEI. The DNA for the CDR3 is TGTGCCAGCAGTGAGGACAGGGGAGTCGAGCAGTACTTC. As protein: CASSEDRGVEQYF.

J is TRBJ2-7 and V is TRBV7-6; 8 nucleotides agree with TRBD1. After removal of 6 bases from V and 3 bases from J, the junction contained 10 bases not matched to a gene. The germline V gene has CDR1 SGHVS and CDR2 FNYEAQ. The CDR3 runs 15 residues. CDR3 residues: CASSSGQGPLYEQYF. DNA of the CDR3: TGTGCCAGCAGTTCTGGACAGGGTCCCCTCTACGAGCAGTACTTC.

The rearrangement uses TRBV6-5 and TRBJ1-1; D unresolved. Trimming cost V 3 bases and J 3 bases, with 11 bases left between them. Germline values: CDR1 MNHEY, CDR2 SVGAGI. CDR3 length equals 14 residues. The CDR3: CASSYSGRDTEAFF. The CDR3, as DNA: TGTGCCAGCAGTTATTCTGGGCGGGACACTGAAGCTTTCTTT.

This clone has a handful of counts. J is TRBJ2-7 and V is TRBV10-3; 15 bases align to TRBD2. The germline CDR1 and CDR2 sequences are ENHRY and SYGVKD. The V gene end was trimmed by 10 bases and the J gene end by 5 bases; junction bases not matched to a gene: 9. This CDR3 spans 15 amino acids. In DNA form, the CDR3 reads TGTGCCACCAGGGGACTAGCGGGGGGCGGGAACGAGCAGTACTTC. Protein sequence: CATRGLAGGGNEQYF.

The chain couples TRBV2 to TRBJ1-2; D unresolved. Germline CDR1 and CDR2: SNHLY and FYNNEI. Trimming took off 0 bases at V and 3 bases at J, with 5 bases between the two ends. The CDR3 is made up of 13 amino acids. CDR3 in amino acids: CASSEALDYGYTF. In DNA form, the CDR3 reads TGTGCCAGCAGTGAAGCGTTGGACTATGGCTACACCTTC.

The V call is TRBV5-1, the J call TRBJ1-1, with D tentatively TRBD1 (5 bases). This CDR3 spans 16 amino acids. The germline V gene encodes CDR1 SGHRS and CDR2 YFSETQ. V was shortened by 3 bases and J by 2 bases, with 17 bases between the two germline ends. CDR3 sequence reads: CASSSPGVGLNTEAFF. The CDR3 DNA reads TGCGCCAGCAGCTCTCCCGGTGTGGGACTAAACACTGAAGCTTTCTTT.

J is TRBJ1-4 and V is TRBV18; the match to TRBD1 covers 8 bases. The CDR3 loop spans 14 amino acids. Trimming removed 0 bases from V and 15 bases from J; junction bases left unmatched: 9. Germline V gene data show CDR1 as KGHSH and CDR2 as LQKENI. The CDR3 DNA is TGTGCCAGCTCACCACCGGTCGGGAGGGACAGGATGTTTTTT. Translation gives CASSPPVGRDRMFF.